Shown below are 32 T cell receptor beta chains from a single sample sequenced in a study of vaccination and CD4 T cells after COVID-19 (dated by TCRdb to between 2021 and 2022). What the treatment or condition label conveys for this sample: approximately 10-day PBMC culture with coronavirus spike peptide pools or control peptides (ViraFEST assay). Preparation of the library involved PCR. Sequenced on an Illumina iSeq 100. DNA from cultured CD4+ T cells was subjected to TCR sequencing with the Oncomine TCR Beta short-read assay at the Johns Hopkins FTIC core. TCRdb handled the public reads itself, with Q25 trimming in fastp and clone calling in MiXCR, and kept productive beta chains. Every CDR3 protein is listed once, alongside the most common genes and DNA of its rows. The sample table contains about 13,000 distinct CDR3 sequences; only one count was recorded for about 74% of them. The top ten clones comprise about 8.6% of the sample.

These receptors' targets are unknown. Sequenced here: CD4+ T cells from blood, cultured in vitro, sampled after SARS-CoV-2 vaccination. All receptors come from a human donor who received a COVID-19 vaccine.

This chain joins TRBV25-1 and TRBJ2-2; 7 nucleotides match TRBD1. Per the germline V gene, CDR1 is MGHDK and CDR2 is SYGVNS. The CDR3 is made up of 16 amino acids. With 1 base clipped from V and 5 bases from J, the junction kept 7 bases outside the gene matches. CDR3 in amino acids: CASSESDRSRTGELFF. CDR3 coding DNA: TGTGCCAGCAGTGAATCGGACAGGTCCAGGACCGGGGAGCTGTTTTTT.

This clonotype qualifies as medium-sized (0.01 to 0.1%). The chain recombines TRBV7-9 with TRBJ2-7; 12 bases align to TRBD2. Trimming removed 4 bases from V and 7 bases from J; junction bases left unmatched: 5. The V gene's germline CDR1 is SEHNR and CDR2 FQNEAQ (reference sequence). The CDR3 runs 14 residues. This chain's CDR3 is CASSSSGGAEEQYF. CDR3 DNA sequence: TGTGCCAGCAGCTCTAGCGGGGGGGCCGAAGAGCAGTACTTC.

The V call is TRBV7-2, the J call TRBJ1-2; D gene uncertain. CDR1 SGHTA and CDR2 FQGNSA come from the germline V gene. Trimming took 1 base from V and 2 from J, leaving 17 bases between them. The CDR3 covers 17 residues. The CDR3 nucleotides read TGTGCCAGCAGCTTAGAGCGCAACAGAGGCCTAAACTATGGCTACACCTTC. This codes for CASSLERNRGLNYGYTF.

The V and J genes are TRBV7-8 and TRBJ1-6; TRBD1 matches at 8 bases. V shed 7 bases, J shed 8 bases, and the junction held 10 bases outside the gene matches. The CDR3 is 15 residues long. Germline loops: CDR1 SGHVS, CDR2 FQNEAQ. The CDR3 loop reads CASTATGAFYSPLHF. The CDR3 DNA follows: TGTGCCAGCACTGCGACAGGGGCGTTCTATTCACCCCTCCACTTT. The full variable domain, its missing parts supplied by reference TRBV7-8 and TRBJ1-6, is GAGVSQSPRYKVAKRGQDVALRCDPISGHVSLFWYQQALGQGPEFLTYFQNEAQLDKSGLPSDRFFAERPEGSVSTLKIQRTQQEDSAVYLCASTATGAFYSPLHFGNGTRLTVT.

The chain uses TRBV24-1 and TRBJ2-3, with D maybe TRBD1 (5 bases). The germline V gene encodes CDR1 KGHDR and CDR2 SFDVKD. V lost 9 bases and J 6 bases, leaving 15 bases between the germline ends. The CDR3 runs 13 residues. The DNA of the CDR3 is TGTGCCACCTCCCAGATTTACAGGGATACGCAGTATTTT. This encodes CATSQIYRDTQYF.

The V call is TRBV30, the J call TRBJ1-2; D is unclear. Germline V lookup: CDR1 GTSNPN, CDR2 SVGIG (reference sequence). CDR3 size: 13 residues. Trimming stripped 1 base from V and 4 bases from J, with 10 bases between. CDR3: CAWSGGGFYGYTF. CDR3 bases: TGTGCCTGGAGTGGAGGTGGTTTCTATGGCTACACCTTC.

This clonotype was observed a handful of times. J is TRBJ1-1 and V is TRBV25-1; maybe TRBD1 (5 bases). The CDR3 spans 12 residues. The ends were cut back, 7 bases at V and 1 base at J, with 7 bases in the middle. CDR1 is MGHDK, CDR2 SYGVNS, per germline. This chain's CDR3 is CASTGQNTEAFF. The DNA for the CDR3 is TGTGCCAGCACCGGACAGAACACTGAAGCTTTCTTT.

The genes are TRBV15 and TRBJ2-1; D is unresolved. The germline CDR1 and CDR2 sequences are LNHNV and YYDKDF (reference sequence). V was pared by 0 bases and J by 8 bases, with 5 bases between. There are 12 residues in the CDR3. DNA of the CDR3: TGTGCCACCAGCAGAGATTTCCATGAGCAGTTCTTC. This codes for CATSRDFHEQFF.

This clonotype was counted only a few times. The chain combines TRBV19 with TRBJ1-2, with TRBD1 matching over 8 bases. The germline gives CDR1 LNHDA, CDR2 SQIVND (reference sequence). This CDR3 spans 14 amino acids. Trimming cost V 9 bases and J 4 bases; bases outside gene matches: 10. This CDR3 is CASSQGAQGYGYTF. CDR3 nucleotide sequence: TGTGCCAGCTCCCAGGGGGCGCAGGGCTATGGCTACACCTTC.

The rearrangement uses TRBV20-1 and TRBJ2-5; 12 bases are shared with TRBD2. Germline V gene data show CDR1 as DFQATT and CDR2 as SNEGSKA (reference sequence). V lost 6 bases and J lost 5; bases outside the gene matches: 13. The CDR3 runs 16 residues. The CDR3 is CSAEMLAGGFGETQYF. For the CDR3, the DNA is TGCAGTGCAGAAATGCTAGCGGGGGGGTTCGGGGAGACCCAGTACTTC.

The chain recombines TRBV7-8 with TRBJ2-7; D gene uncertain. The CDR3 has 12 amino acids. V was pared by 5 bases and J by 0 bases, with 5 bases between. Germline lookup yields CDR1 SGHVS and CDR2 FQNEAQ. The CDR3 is CASSLSSYEQYF. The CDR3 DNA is TGTGCCAGCAGCCTGAGCTCCTACGAGCAGTACTTC.

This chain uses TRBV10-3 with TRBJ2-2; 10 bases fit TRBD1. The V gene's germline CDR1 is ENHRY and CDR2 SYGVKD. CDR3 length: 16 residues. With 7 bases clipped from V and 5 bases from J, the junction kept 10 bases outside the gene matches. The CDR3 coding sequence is TGTGCCATCACCTCCGGGACAGGGGCGGGTACCGGGGAGCTGTTTTTT. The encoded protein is CAITSGTGAGTGELFF.

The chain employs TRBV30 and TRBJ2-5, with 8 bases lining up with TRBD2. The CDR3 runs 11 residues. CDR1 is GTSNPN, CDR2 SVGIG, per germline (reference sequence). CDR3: CAFRAGGTQYF. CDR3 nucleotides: TGTGCATTTAGGGCGGGGGGGACCCAGTACTTC.

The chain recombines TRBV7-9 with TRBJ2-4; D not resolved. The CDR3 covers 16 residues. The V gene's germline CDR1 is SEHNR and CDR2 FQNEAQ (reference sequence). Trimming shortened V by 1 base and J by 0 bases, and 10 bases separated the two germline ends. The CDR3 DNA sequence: TGTGCCAGCAGCTTAGGGGCAGGTCTAGCCAAAAACATTCAGTACTTC. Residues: CASSLGAGLAKNIQYF.

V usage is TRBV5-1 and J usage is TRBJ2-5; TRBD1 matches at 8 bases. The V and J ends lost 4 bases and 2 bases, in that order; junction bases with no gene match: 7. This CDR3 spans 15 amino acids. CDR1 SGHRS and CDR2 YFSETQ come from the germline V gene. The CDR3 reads CASSIRGTGQETQYF. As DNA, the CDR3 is TGCGCCAGCAGCATACGCGGGACAGGACAAGAGACCCAGTACTTC.

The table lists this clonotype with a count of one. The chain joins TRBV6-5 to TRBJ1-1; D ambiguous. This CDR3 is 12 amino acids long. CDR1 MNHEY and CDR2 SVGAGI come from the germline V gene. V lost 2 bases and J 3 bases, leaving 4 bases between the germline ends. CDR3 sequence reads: CASSYGDTEAFF. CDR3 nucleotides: TGTGCCAGCAGTTACGGGGACACTGAAGCTTTCTTT.

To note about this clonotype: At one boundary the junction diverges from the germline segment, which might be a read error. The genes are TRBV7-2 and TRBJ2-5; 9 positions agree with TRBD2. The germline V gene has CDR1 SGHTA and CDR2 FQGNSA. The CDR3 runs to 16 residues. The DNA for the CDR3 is TGTGCCAGCAGCTTGGGCGGCGGGGGGGCCCGGGAGACCCAGTACTTT. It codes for CASSLGGGGARETQYF.

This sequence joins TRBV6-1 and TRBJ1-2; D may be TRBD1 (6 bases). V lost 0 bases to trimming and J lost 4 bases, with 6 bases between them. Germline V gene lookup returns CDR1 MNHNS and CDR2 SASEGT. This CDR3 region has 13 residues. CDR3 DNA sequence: TGTGCCAGCAGTGAAGCAGGGGGCTATGGCTACACCTTC. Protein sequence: CASSEAGGYGYTF.

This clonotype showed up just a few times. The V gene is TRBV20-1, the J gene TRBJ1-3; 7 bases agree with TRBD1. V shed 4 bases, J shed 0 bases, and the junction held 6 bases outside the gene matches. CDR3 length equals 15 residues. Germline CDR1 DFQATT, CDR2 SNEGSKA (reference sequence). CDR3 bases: TGCAGTGCTACGAGGGGGCTCAACTCTGGAAACACCATATATTTT. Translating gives CSATRGLNSGNTIYF.

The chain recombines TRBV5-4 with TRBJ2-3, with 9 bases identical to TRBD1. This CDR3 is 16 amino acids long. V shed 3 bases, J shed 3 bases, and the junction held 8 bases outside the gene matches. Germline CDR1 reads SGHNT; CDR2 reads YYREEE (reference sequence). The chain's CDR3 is CASSWNRGLSTDTQYF. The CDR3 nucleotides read TGTGCCAGCAGCTGGAACAGGGGGCTAAGTACAGATACGCAGTATTTT. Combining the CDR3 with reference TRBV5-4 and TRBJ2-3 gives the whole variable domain ETGVTQSPTHLIKTRGQQVTLRCSSQSGHNTVSWYQQALGQGPQFIFQYYREEENGRGNFPPRFSGLQFPNYSSELNVNALELDDSALYLCASSWNRGLSTDTQYFGPGTRLTVL.

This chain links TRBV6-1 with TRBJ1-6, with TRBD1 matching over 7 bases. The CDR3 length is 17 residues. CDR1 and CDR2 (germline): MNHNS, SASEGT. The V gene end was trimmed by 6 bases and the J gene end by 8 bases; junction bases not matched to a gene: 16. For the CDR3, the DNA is TGTGCCAGCAGCCAGGTGACAGGGTTCCAAGCGGATTCACCCCTCCACTTT. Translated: CASSQVTGFQADSPLHF.

The CDR3 loop is CASRVTQDRGRQPQHF. The CDR3 coding sequence is TGTGCCAGTAGAGTAACCCAGGACAGGGGACGGCAGCCCCAGCATTTT. The chain uses TRBV19 and TRBJ1-5; TRBD1 matches at 9 bases. CDR1 and CDR2 (germline): LNHDA, SQIVND (reference sequence). The length of the CDR3 is 16 residues. J gave up 7 bases and V 6 bases, and 13 bases lay outside the gene matches.

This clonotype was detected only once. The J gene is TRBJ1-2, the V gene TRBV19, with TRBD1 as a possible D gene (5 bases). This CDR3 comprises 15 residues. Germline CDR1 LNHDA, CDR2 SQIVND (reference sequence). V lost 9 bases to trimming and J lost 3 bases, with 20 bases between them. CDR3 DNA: TGTGCCAGCCGCCCGTCGGGGGGGATCGACTATGGCTACACCTTC. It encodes CASRPSGGIDYGYTF. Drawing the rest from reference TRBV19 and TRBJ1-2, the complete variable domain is DGGITQSPKYLFRKEGQNVTLSCEQNLNHDAMYWYRQDPGQGLRLIYYSQIVNDFQKGDIAEGYSVSREKKESFPLTVTSAQKNPTAFYLCASRPSGGIDYGYTFGSGTRLTVV.

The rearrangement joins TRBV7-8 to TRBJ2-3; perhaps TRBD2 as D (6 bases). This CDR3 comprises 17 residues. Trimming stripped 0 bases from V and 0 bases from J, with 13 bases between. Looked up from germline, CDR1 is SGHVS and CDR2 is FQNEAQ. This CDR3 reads CASSLAGSGPSTDTQYF. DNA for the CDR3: TGTGCCAGCAGCTTAGCGGGTAGCGGACCTAGCACAGATACGCAGTATTTT.

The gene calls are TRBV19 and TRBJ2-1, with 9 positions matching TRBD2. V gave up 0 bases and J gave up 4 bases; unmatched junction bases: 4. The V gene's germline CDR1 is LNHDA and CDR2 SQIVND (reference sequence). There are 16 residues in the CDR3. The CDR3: CASSIDASGGYNEQFF. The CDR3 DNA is TGTGCCAGTAGTATAGATGCCAGCGGGGGGTACAATGAGCAGTTCTTC.

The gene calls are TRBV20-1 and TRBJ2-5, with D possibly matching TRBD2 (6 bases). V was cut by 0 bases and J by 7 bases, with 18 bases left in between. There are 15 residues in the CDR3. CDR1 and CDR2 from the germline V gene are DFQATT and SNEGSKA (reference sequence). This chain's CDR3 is CSAREARSEGRTQYF. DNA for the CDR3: TGCAGTGCTAGAGAGGCCCGATCGGAGGGTCGGACCCAGTACTTC.

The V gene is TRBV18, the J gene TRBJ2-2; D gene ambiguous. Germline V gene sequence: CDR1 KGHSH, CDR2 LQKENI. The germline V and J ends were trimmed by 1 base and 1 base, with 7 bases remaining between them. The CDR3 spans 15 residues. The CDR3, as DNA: TGTGCCAGCTCACCACTGACACTGAACACCGGGGAGCTGTTTTTT. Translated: CASSPLTLNTGELFF.

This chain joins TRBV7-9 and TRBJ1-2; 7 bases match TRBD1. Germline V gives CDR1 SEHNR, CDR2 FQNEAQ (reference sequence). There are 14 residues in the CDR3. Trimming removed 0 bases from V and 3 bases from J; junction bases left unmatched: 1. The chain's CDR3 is CASSLAGTDYGYTF. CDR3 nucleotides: TGTGCCAGCAGCTTAGCCGGGACAGACTATGGCTACACCTTC.

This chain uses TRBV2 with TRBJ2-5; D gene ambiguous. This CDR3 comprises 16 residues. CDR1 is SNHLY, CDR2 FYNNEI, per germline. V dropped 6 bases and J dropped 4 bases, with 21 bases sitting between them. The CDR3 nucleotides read TGTGCCAGCAGCCCCCTCCGGTCAGGAGAAGGAGAGACCCAGTACTTC. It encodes CASSPLRSGEGETQYF.

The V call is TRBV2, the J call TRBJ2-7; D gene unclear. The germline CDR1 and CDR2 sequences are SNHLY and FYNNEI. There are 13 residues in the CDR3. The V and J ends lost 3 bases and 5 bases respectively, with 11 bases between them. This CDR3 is CASSEFTDNEQYF. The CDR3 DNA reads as TGTGCCAGCAGTGAGTTCACTGATAACGAGCAGTACTTC.

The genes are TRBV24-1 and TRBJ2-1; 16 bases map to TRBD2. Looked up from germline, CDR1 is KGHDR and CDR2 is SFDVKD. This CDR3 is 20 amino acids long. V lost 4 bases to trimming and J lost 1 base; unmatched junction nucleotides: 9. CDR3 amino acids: CATSDPGTSGGGRSYNEQFF. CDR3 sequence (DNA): TGTGCCACCAGTGACCCCGGGACTAGCGGGGGGGGGAGGTCCTACAATGAGCAGTTCTTC.

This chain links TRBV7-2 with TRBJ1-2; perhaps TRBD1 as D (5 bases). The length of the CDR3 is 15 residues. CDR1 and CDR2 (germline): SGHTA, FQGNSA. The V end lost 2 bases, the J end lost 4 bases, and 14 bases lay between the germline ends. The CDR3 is CASSLRRSGAYGYTF. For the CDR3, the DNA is TGTGCCAGCAGCTTAAGGCGGAGCGGGGCCTATGGCTACACCTTC.